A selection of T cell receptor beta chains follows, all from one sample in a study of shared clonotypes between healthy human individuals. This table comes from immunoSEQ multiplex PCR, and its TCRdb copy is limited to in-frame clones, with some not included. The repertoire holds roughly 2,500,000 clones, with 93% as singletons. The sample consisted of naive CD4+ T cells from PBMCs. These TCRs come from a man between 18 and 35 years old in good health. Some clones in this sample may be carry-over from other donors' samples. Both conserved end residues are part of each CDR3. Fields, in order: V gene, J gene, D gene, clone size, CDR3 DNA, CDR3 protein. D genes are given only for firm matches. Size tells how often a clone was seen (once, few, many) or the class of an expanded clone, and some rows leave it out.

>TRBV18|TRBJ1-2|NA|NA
TGTGCCAGCTCACCAGGACCGGCCCCTAACTATGGCTACACCTTC
CASSPGPAPNYGYTF
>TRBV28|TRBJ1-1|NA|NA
TGTGCCAGCAGTTCCCGGTGGGTGATGAACACTGAAGCTTTCTTT
CASSSRWVMNTEAFF
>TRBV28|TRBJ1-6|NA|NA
TGTGCCAGCTGGAAGGGATCAGGAGGGTCACCCCTCCACTTT
CASWKGSGGSPLHF
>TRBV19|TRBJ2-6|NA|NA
TGTGCCAGTAGTCCGTCCGGGGCTGGGGCCAACGTCCTGACTTTC
CASSPSGAGANVLTF
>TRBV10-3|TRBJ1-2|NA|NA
TGTGCCATCAGTGAGCGGGGACGGAACTATGGCTACACCTTC
CAISERGRNYGYTF
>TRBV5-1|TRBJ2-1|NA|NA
TGCGCCAGTTCCCGTAGCTCCTACAATGAGCAGTTCTTC
CASSRSSYNEQFF
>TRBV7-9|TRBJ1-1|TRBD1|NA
TGTGCCAGCAGCAGTCAGGGGGAGGACACTGAAGCTTTCTTT
CASSSQGEDTEAFF
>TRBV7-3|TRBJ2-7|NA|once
TGTGCCAGCAGCTTAGCAGGGGAGGAGCAGTACTTC
CASSLAGEEQYF
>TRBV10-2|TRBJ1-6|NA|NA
TGCGCCAGCAGTGCACAGGGCGTAAATTCACCCCTCCACTTT
CASSAQGVNSPLHF
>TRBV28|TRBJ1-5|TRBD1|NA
TGTGCCAGCAGCCGATCCGGACAGGGTAATCAGCCCCAGCATTTT
CASSRSGQGNQPQHF
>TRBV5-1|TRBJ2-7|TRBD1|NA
TGCGCCAGCAGCCGGACAGGGTCGGACGAGCAGTACTTC
CASSRTGSDEQYF
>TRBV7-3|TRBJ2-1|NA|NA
TGTGCCAGCAGTCTGGGGGCTAGCGGATATGAGCAGTTCTTC
CASSLGASGYEQFF
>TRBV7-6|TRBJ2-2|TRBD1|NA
TGTGCCAGCAGCTCGACCCGGGACAGGAAGAACACCGGGGAGCTGTTTTTT
CASSSTRDRKNTGELFF
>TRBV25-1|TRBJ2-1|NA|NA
TGTGCCAGCCGAACTTCAGGGGCCCTACTATACAATGAGCAGTTCTTC
CASRTSGALLYNEQFF
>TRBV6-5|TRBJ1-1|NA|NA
TGTGCCAGCAGGTTGGATTTGAACACTGAAGCTTTCTTT
CASRLDLNTEAFF